The 14 T cell receptor beta chains given below trace back to one sample, sequenced in a study of CD8 T cells in Susac syndrome. The authors reverse transcribed roughly 0.5 to 1 ug RNA with random hexamers. MiXCR, run by TCRdb on the immunoSEQ multiplex PCR reads, gives a single entry per CDR3 protein. The sample gives over 95,000 distinct CDR3 sequences, just under 95% of which show up once; approximately 0.12% is in the top ten. The sequencing sample was made of CD8+ T cells from PBMCs. These receptors came from a human donor in good health.

The chain carries TRBV6-2 or TRBV6-3 and TRBJ2-2, with a tentative D call TRBD1 (6 bases). The CDR3 is made up of 19 amino acids. Trimming pared 5 bases from V and 0 bases from J, leaving 22 bases between. From germline, CDR1 is MNHEY and CDR2 SVGEGT. CDR3: CASSPRVRGLLTNTGELFF. CDR3 nucleotides: TGTGCCAGCAGTCCCAGGGTCAGGGGCCTTCTCACGAACACCGGGGAGCTGTTTTTT.

The chain is built from TRBV20-1 and TRBJ2-7; no clear D. CDR3 length: 12 residues. Trimming stripped 5 bases from V and 0 bases from J, with 8 bases between. Germline V gene sequence: CDR1 DFQATT, CDR2 SNEGSKA (reference sequence). In DNA form, the CDR3 reads TGCAGTGCTGAGGATACCTCCTACGAGCAGTACTTC. It codes for CSAEDTSYEQYF.

The chain carries TRBV7-2 and TRBJ1-5; D unresolved. Germline V gene sequence: CDR1 SGHTA, CDR2 FQGNSA. The CDR3 has 15 amino acids. Trimming left V 2 bases short and J 2 bases short, with 10 bases between. This CDR3 is CASSLLGLGNQPQHF. CDR3 nucleotides: TGTGCCAGCAGCTTATTAGGGCTTGGCAATCAGCCCCAGCATTTT.

The V gene is TRBV6-5, the J gene TRBJ1-2; no reliable D call. From germline, CDR1 is MNHEY and CDR2 SVGAGI. This CDR3 has 15 amino acids. V was shortened by 0 bases and J by 2 bases, with 10 bases between the two germline ends. The CDR3 loop reads CASSYSGAGNYGYTF. DNA for the CDR3: TGTGCCAGCAGTTACTCGGGTGCGGGAAACTATGGCTACACCTTC.

The J gene is TRBJ1-2, the V gene TRBV29-1; D not resolved. Germline CDR1 SQVTM, CDR2 ANQGSEA. CDR3 length: 11 residues. This chain's CDR3 is CALTVGYGYTF. The CDR3, as DNA: TGCGCCCTGACGGTCGGCTATGGCTACACCTTC.

This chain links TRBV29-1 with TRBJ2-7; tentatively, D is TRBD2 (5 bases). The CDR3 has 17 amino acids. V lost 7 bases, J lost 5 bases, and 30 bases lay in between. Germline V gene data show CDR1 as SQVTM and CDR2 as ANQGSEA. This CDR3 is CSASTGRADFFNDEQYF. The CDR3 nucleotides read TGCAGCGCTTCTACCGGACGGGCGGACTTCTTTAACGACGAGCAGTACTTC.

The chain uses TRBV6-1 and TRBJ1-1; 9 nucleotides agree with TRBD1. V was clipped by 2 bases and J by 4 bases; unmatched bases: 5. The germline V gene has CDR1 MNHNS and CDR2 SASEGT. This CDR3 spans 15 amino acids. CDR3 sequence (DNA): TGTGCCAGCAGTGAAAGGGTGACAGGGGGCACTGAAGCTTTCTTT. Its translation is CASSERVTGGTEAFF.

The chain uses TRBV7-9 and TRBJ2-2; D call uncertain. Germline CDR1 is SEHNR and CDR2 is FQNEAQ (reference sequence). This CDR3 contains 14 residues. The V end lost 6 bases, the J end lost 7 bases, and 15 bases lay between the germline ends. The CDR3 nucleotides read TGTGCCAGCAGTTCATTCCAGAAGGTCGGGGAGCTGTTTTTT. It translates to CASSSFQKVGELFF.

The chain carries TRBV3-1 and TRBJ2-2, with 10 nucleotides matching TRBD1. Trimming at V came to 5 bases and at J to 6 bases, leaving 6 bases not matched to a gene. Germline loops: CDR1 LGHDT, CDR2 YNNKEL (reference sequence). CDR3 length equals 15 residues. Here the CDR3 reads CASSGWTGGPGELFF. CDR3 sequence (DNA): TGTGCCAGCAGCGGATGGACAGGGGGTCCCGGGGAGCTGTTTTTT.

The rearrangement uses TRBV12-3 or TRBV12-4 and TRBJ2-7, with 8 nucleotides matching TRBD2. CDR3 size: 17 residues. V shed 5 bases, J shed 0 bases, and the junction held 12 bases outside the gene matches. This CDR3 reads CASSPGGGRRDSYEQYF. In DNA, the CDR3 is TGTGCCAGCAGTCCCGGCGGGGGGCGGCGTGACTCCTACGAGCAGTACTTC.

The rearrangement links TRBV20-1 to TRBJ1-1; D is perhaps TRBD1 (6 bases). CDR1 DFQATT and CDR2 SNEGSKA come from the germline V gene (reference sequence). Between the trimmed V and J ends, which lost 0 bases and 3 bases, there was a span of 20 bases. This CDR3 is 17 amino acids long. Here the CDR3 reads CSARDQLGGQGDTEAFF. CDR3 DNA: TGCAGTGCTAGAGATCAATTGGGGGGCCAGGGAGACACTGAAGCTTTCTTT.

V is TRBV9 and J is TRBJ1-3, with unresolved D. Germline CDR1 SGDLS, CDR2 YYNGEE. This CDR3 region has 16 residues. The V end was cut by 0 bases, the J end by 3 bases, with 13 bases between. The CDR3 DNA follows: TGTGCCAGCAGCGTAGACAAGAAGATCGGTGGAAACACCATATATTTT. Protein sequence: CASSVDKKIGGNTIYF.

For the CDR3, the DNA is TGTGCCAGCTCACCAATTGGGACAGGGGCCAACGTCCTGACTTTC. Translated, it gives CASSPIGTGANVLTF. J is TRBJ2-6 and V is TRBV18; D might be TRBD1 (6 bases). The CDR3 has 15 residues. Trimming removed 2 bases from V and 4 bases from J, with 9 bases in between. Germline CDR1 and CDR2: KGHSH and LQKENI.

The V gene is TRBV4-3, the J gene TRBJ1-2; TRBD1 might be the D (5 bases). Germline values: CDR1 LGHNA, CDR2 YSLEER. The CDR3 extends over 15 amino acids. V was trimmed by 0 bases and J by 4 bases, leaving 12 bases between them. In DNA form, the CDR3 reads TGCGCCAGCAGCCAAGACCCAGGGTGGGTCTATGGCTACACCTTC. Amino acids: CASSQDPGWVYGYTF.